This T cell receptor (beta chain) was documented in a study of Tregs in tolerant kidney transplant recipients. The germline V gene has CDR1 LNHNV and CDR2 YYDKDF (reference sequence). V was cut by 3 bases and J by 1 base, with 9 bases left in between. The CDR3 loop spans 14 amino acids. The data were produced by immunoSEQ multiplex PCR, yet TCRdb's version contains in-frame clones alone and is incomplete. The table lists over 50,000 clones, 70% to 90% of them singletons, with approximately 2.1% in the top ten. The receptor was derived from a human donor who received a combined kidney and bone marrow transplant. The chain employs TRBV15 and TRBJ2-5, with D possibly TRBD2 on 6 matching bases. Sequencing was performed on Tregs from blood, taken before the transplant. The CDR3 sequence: CATSRGGGQETQYF. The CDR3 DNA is TGTGCCACCAGCAGGGGGGGAGGCCAAGAGACCCAGTACTTC.